This is a list of T cell receptor beta chains from one sample in a study of early T cells in non-severe SARS-CoV-2 infection. TCRdb itself ran the 5' RACE reads through MiXCR, one entry per CDR3 protein. The data hold more than 50,000 distinct CDR3 sequences, with 10% to 15% observed a single time. The starting material was whole blood, obtained at baseline. These receptors all come from an adult who was a healthcare worker with PCR-confirmed SARS-CoV-2 infection or an uninfected control (not recorded which). CDR3s include the opening cysteine and the closing phenylalanine or tryptophan. D genes are given only for firm matches. The size field is filled for only some rows; it gives once, few, many or a size class.

j_call | clone_size | d_call | v_call | cdr3_aa | cdr3_nt
TRBJ2-7 | many | - | TRBV19 | CATARTPAAYEQYF | TGTGCCACAGCAAGAACCCCCGCAGCCTACGAGCAGTACTTC
TRBJ1-1 | many | - | TRBV27 | CASSLGSRSTEAFF | TGTGCCAGCAGTTTGGGCAGCAGGTCCACTGAAGCTTTCTTT
TRBJ2-7 | - | - | TRBV3-1 | CASSQAAIYEQYF | TGTGCCAGCAGCCAGGCTGCGATTTACGAGCAGTACTTC
TRBJ2-6 | few | - | TRBV18 | CASSPGGPGANVLIF | TGTGCCAGCTCACCAGGGGGGCCCGGGGCCAACGTCCTGATTTTC
TRBJ1-1 | - | - | TRBV29-1 | CSVESGIGTEASF | TGCAGCGTTGAAAGTGGGATTGGAACTGAAGCTTCCTTT
TRBJ2-1 | medium-sized | - | TRBV15 | CATSARNGVYNEQFF | TGTGCCACCAGCGCACGAAACGGAGTCTACAATGAGCAGTTCTTC
TRBJ2-7 | few | - | TRBV20-1 | CSGRGSSYEQYF | TGCAGTGGACGTGGGAGCTCCTACGAGCAGTACTTC
TRBJ1-3 | - | - | TRBV4-2 | CASSQDVGAAGNTIYF | TGTGCCAGCAGCCAAGATGTGGGGGCAGCTGGAAACACCATATATTTT
TRBJ2-1 | - | - | TRBV18 | CASSPPPGSTNEQFF | TGTGCCAGCTCACCACCGCCCGGGAGTACCAATGAGCAGTTCTTC
TRBJ2-1 | many | - | TRBV10-3 | CAIREPAYNEQFF | TGTGCCATCAGGGAGCCTGCCTACAATGAGCAGTTCTTC
TRBJ1-3 | many | - | TRBV29-1 | CSVEDPAGARATIYF | TGCAGCGTTGAAGATCCGGCAGGGGCGAGGGCGACCATATATTTT
TRBJ1-1 | many | - | TRBV6-2/TRBV6-3 | CASRRDRNTEAFF | TGTGCCAGCAGACGGGACCGAAACACTGAAGCTTTCTTT
TRBJ1-1 | few | TRBD1 | TRBV18 | CASSPPVGQAFTAFF | TGTGCCAGCTCACCACCGGTGGGACAGGCGTTTACGGCTTTCTTT
TRBJ2-1 | - | TRBD2 | TRBV6-5 | CASSLGGRGHNEQFF | TGTGCCAGCAGTTTGGGCGGGAGAGGCCACAATGAGCAGTTCTTC
TRBJ2-3 | - | - | TRBV11-2 | CASSPAAGWADTQYF | TGTGCCAGCAGCCCTGCTGCAGGGTGGGCAGATACGCAGTATTTT
TRBJ1-2 | few | - | TRBV5-6 | CASSFYGGYGYTF | TGTGCCAGCAGCTTTTACGGTGGATATGGCTACACCTTC
TRBJ2-3 | many | - | TRBV2 | CACGRGTDTQYF | TGTGCCTGCGGCAGGGGCACAGATACGCAGTATTTT
TRBJ2-7 | - | TRBD1 | TRBV28 | CASGDSYYEQYF | TGTGCCAGCGGGGACAGCTACTACGAGCAGTACTTC
TRBJ2-5 | few | TRBD1 | TRBV20-1 | CSAIDRGETQYF | TGCAGTGCTATAGACAGGGGAGAGACCCAGTACTTC
TRBJ2-1 | - | TRBD2 | TRBV3-1 | CASSQDSGGTPNEQFF | TGTGCCAGCAGCCAAGATTCGGGAGGTACCCCCAATGAGCAGTTCTTC
TRBJ2-7 | few | - | TRBV7-2 | CASSFGSGTYEQYF | TGTGCCAGCAGCTTCGGTAGCGGAACCTACGAGCAGTACTTC
TRBJ1-2 | - | - | TRBV7-2 | CASSFSRDSYGYTF | TGTGCCAGCAGCTTTTCACGGGACTCCTATGGCTACACCTTC
TRBJ2-7 | - | - | TRBV12-3/TRBV12-4 | CASSHGRLPAPSDNPYEQYF | TGTGCCAGCAGCCACGGACGTCTCCCAGCTCCCTCGGACAATCCCTACGAGCAGTACTTC
TRBJ2-3 | few | TRBD2 | TRBV20-1 | CSARGLAGADTQYF | TGCAGTGCTAGGGGACTAGCGGGAGCAGATACGCAGTATTTT
TRBJ2-7 | many | TRBD2 | TRBV7-8 | CANSSNTGGGQTGEQYF | TGTGCCAACAGCTCCAATACCGGGGGGGGACAAACCGGGGAGCAGTACTTC
TRBJ2-3 | many | - | TRBV7-2 | CASSSPPATVSGTDTQYF | TGTGCCAGCAGCTCCCCCCCCGCGACAGTCAGTGGCACAGATACGCAGTATTTT
TRBJ2-3 | - | - | TRBV10-3 | CAISATDTQYF | TGTGCCATCAGTGCGACAGATACGCAGTATTTT
TRBJ2-6 | many | - | TRBV6-2/TRBV6-3 | CASDGRDGLTANVLTF | TGTGCCAGCGACGGCAGGGACGGTTTGACGGCCAACGTCCTGACTTTC
TRBJ1-5 | - | TRBD1 | TRBV7-6 | CASSPGGQDYQPQHF | TGTGCCAGCAGCCCAGGGGGCCAGGATTATCAGCCCCAGCATTTT
TRBJ2-3 | many | - | TRBV6-6 | CASRNSLTWGTDTQYF | TGTGCCAGCAGAAACTCGTTAACCTGGGGCACAGATACGCAGTATTTT
TRBJ1-5 | - | TRBD1 | TRBV11-2 | CASSPQGDQPQHF | TGTGCCAGCAGCCCCCAGGGGGATCAGCCCCAGCATTTT
TRBJ2-2 | - | - | TRBV9 | CASSHPGELFF | TGTGCCAGCAGCCACCCCGGGGAGCTGTTTTTT
TRBJ2-1 | few | - | TRBV4-1 | CASSQGPSREQFF | TGCGCCAGCAGCCAAGGCCCGTCCCGGGAGCAGTTCTTC